This record concerns one T cell receptor beta chain sequence. Its target is not known. The V and J ends lost 8 bases and 6 bases respectively, with 9 bases between them. CDR3 length equals 11 residues. Per germline, CDR1 SNHLY and CDR2 FYNNEI. This table comes from immunoSEQ multiplex PCR, and its TCRdb copy is limited to in-frame clones, with some not included. This sample yields some 250,000 clones, of which more than 75% are seen a single time; roughly 10% belongs to the top ten. The sample comes from a study of Ad26.COV2.S vaccination and SARS-CoV-2 variants. As for the study in general: Donor allocation was to the COV1001 Ad26.COV2.S trial arm. Once, or twice with 56 days between doses, Ad26.COV2.S was given intramuscularly.

Study results and caveats: Total T cell responses, in the TCR breadth and depth analyses, may have been underestimated. Vaccine recipients posted higher spike-specific TCR breadth than their placebo counterparts.

Treatment noted: 15 to 20 received Ad26.COV2.S at low or high dose, single or two shots; roughly 5 received placebo; per-sample allocation not given. Each sample was drawn 63 days after the first injection (of vaccine or placebo). This specimen consisted of peripheral blood, obtained in a trial of Ad26.COV2.S vaccine versus placebo. This TCR derives from a person aged 18-60 years who received the Ad26.COV2.S COVID-19 vaccine or a placebo. The V call is TRBV2, the J call TRBJ2-3, with D hard to call. The chain's CDR3 is CASHRWDTQYF. The CDR3 nucleotides are TGTGCCAGCCATCGGTGGGATACGCAGTATTTT.